This T cell receptor (beta chain) was captured by sequencing in a study of blood T cells in healthy people across ages. PCR was performed a second time for 7 to 11 cycles using a sample-barcoded 5' primer and a J-beta primer mix. The template-switch adaptor, which had 12 random nucleotides, put a tag on each cDNA molecule. TCRdb re-called the 5' RACE reads through MiXCR, storing one row per CDR3 protein. Among 1.5 million to 2 million distinct CDR3 sequences, 40% to 55% were seen once, and the ten largest hold less than 2.5%. Sample donors were healthy Caucasian individuals that came from Russia, aged roughly 6 to 100. This clonotype showed up just a few times. The specimen was blood. The clonotype was recovered from a woman aged 40 to 49 in good health.

CDR3 amino acids: CATSRQGRETQYF. DNA for the CDR3: TGTGCCACCAGCAGACAGGGAAGGGAGACCCAGTACTTC. This chain links TRBV15 with TRBJ2-5; a possible D gene is TRBD1 (5 bases). The CDR3 consists of 13 residues. The V end lost 2 bases, the J end lost 5 bases, and 9 bases lay between the germline ends. Per germline, CDR1 LNHNV and CDR2 YYDKDF (reference sequence).